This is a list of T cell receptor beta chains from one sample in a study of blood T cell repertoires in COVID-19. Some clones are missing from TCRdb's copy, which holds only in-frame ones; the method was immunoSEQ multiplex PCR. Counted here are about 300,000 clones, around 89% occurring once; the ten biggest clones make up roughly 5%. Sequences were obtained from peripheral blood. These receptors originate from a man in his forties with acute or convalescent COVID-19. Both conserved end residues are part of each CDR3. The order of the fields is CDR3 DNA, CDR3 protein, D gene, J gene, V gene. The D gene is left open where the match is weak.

cdr3_nt: TGTGCCAGCAGGAACAGGGGGAACGATGGCTACACCTTC
cdr3_aa: CASRNRGNDGYTF
d_call: TRBD1
j_call: TRBJ1-2
v_call: TRBV6-5

cdr3_nt: TGTGCCAGCAGCCCGGGAAATGGCTACACCTTC
cdr3_aa: CASSPGNGYTF
d_call: NA
j_call: TRBJ1-2
v_call: TRBV3-1/TRBV3-2

cdr3_nt: TGTGCCAGTAGTATAGGACAGGGACTGAATGAGCAGTTCTTC
cdr3_aa: CASSIGQGLNEQFF
d_call: NA
j_call: TRBJ2-1
v_call: TRBV19

cdr3_nt: TGTGCCAGCAGCAGGGTACGTTACACTGAAGCTTTCTTT
cdr3_aa: CASSRVRYTEAFF
d_call: NA
j_call: TRBJ1-1
v_call: TRBV6-5

cdr3_nt: TGTGCCAGCAGTTACCATGGGACGGGAGAAACCGAGCAGTACTTC
cdr3_aa: CASSYHGTGETEQYF
d_call: NA
j_call: TRBJ2-7
v_call: TRBV6-2/TRBV6-3

cdr3_nt: TGCGCCAGCAGCCAAGCGCAGGGTCGGACTGAAGCTTTCTTT
cdr3_aa: CASSQAQGRTEAFF
d_call: NA
j_call: TRBJ1-1
v_call: TRBV4-1

cdr3_nt: TGTGCCAGTAGTGGGCCAGGGGTTTTGCACGAGCAGTACTTC
cdr3_aa: CASSGPGVLHEQYF
d_call: NA
j_call: TRBJ2-7
v_call: TRBV19

cdr3_nt: TGTGCCACCAGTGACCCAGGGGAAAAACTGTTTTTT
cdr3_aa: CATSDPGEKLFF
d_call: NA
j_call: TRBJ1-4
v_call: TRBV24-1

cdr3_nt: TGTGCCAGCAGTCCCAAAACAGATACGCAGTATTTT
cdr3_aa: CASSPKTDTQYF
d_call: NA
j_call: TRBJ2-3
v_call: TRBV12-3/TRBV12-4

cdr3_nt: TGTGCCAGCAGATCCACAGGGGGAGGCTACACCTTC
cdr3_aa: CASRSTGGGYTF
d_call: TRBD1
j_call: TRBJ1-2
v_call: TRBV27

cdr3_nt: TGTGCCAGCGGGGCCCCCGGACGTGAAAAACTGTTTTTT
cdr3_aa: CASGAPGREKLFF
d_call: NA
j_call: TRBJ1-4
v_call: TRBV6-6

cdr3_nt: TGTGCCAGCAGCTTAAGCGCCGCAGATACGCAGTATTTT
cdr3_aa: CASSLSAADTQYF
d_call: NA
j_call: TRBJ2-3
v_call: TRBV7-3

cdr3_nt: TGTGCCAGCAGCCAAGATAGGGGGGGGGACAATGAGCAGTTCTTC
cdr3_aa: CASSQDRGGDNEQFF
d_call: NA
j_call: TRBJ2-1
v_call: TRBV3-1/TRBV3-2

cdr3_nt: TGCGCCAGCAGTGACTCTCCCGAGGGGGAAGGAGGCGGCTACACCTTC
cdr3_aa: CASSDSPEGEGGGYTF
d_call: NA
j_call: TRBJ1-2
v_call: TRBV10-1

cdr3_nt: TGTGCCAGCAGCCGGACAGGGTCCACTGAAGCTTTCTTT
cdr3_aa: CASSRTGSTEAFF
d_call: TRBD1
j_call: TRBJ1-1
v_call: TRBV5-5

cdr3_nt: TGTGCCATCAGTGAGAGGCAGCAGGACACTGAAGCTTTCTTT
cdr3_aa: CAISERQQDTEAFF
d_call: NA
j_call: TRBJ1-1
v_call: TRBV10-3

cdr3_nt: TGTGCTAGTGGTTTGGTACCCAATGAGGGAGGCTACACCTTC
cdr3_aa: CASGLVPNEGGYTF
d_call: NA
j_call: TRBJ1-2
v_call: TRBV12-5